These 31 T cell receptor beta chains were sequenced from one sample in a study of cytomegalovirus exposure and HLA in healthy donors. The study ran its PCR with 60 Vbeta and 13 Jbeta primers. Some clones are missing from TCRdb's copy, which holds only in-frame ones; the method was immunoSEQ multiplex PCR. The table includes more than 95,000 clones, less than 80% detected once. The sequencing sample was made of PBMCs. The receptors here all came from a woman aged 40 to 50 in good health and CMV-seropositive.

The chain couples TRBV6-1 to TRBJ1-1; D unclear. Trimming took off 3 bases at V and 0 bases at J, with 14 bases between the two ends. The CDR3 loop spans 16 amino acids. Germline CDR1 is MNHNS and CDR2 is SASEGT. The CDR3 DNA reads TGTGCCAGCAGTGATAGCATGCCCTTAATGAACACTGAAGCTTTCTTT. It encodes CASSDSMPLMNTEAFF.

This clone has only a few counts. The rearrangement uses TRBV5-4 and TRBJ2-1; 9 bases map to TRBD1. The CDR3 loop spans 17 amino acids. CDR1 and CDR2 (germline): SGHNT, YYREEE (reference sequence). V trimming: 0 bases; J trimming: 6 bases; junction bases outside the gene matches: 10. The CDR3 protein is CASSLGAGQGGSNEQFF. Written as DNA, the CDR3 is TGTGCCAGCAGCTTGGGCGCGGGACAGGGCGGAAGCAATGAGCAGTTCTTC. The complete variable domain, with remaining parts taken from reference TRBV5-4 and TRBJ2-1, reads ETGVTQSPTHLIKTRGQQVTLRCSSQSGHNTVSWYQQALGQGPQFIFQYYREEENGRGNFPPRFSGLQFPNYSSELNVNALELDDSALYLCASSLGAGQGGSNEQFFGPGTRLTVL.

This clone was recorded once. V usage is TRBV7-9 and J usage is TRBJ1-1; D call uncertain. The V and J ends lost 8 bases and 0 bases respectively, with 13 bases between them. The CDR3 has 14 amino acids. Germline CDR1 and CDR2: SEHNR and FQNEAQ (reference sequence). The CDR3 loop is CASPRRALNTEAFF. In DNA, the CDR3 is TGTGCCAGCCCCCGGCGGGCTCTGAACACTGAAGCTTTCTTT.

V gene TRBV19 combines with J gene TRBJ1-5; 7 nucleotides line up with TRBD1. The CDR3 loop spans 15 amino acids. CDR1 and CDR2 (germline): LNHDA, SQIVND (reference sequence). V trimming: 9 bases; J trimming: 4 bases; junction bases outside the gene matches: 12. The CDR3 is CASHTSGTENQPQHF. The CDR3 nucleotides are TGTGCCAGCCATACATCCGGGACAGAGAATCAGCCCCAGCATTTT.

The chain's CDR3 is CASSPGTATIHGYTF. The CDR3 DNA reads as TGCGCCAGCAGCCCCGGGACAGCGACAATTCATGGCTACACCTTC. This chain links TRBV5-1 with TRBJ1-2; 7 bases are shared with TRBD1. V dropped 4 bases and J dropped 6; count of bases not matched to a gene: 12. CDR1 and CDR2 (germline): SGHRS, YFSETQ. The CDR3 covers 15 residues.

This clone was counted between two and nine times. The rearrangement links TRBV29-1 to TRBJ2-1; no clear D gene. V was shortened by 4 bases and J by 7 bases, with 8 bases between the two germline ends. The CDR3 length is 11 residues. In germline, CDR1 is SQVTM, CDR2 ANQGSEA. CDR3 protein: CSVVRSNEQFF. CDR3 DNA: TGCAGCGTTGTGAGAAGTAATGAGCAGTTCTTC.

This clone was counted once. CDR3: CASSLTGGLNEKLFF. CDR3 in DNA: TGTGCCAGCAGCTTGACAGGGGGTTTAAATGAAAAACTGTTTTTT. The chain joins TRBV7-2 to TRBJ1-4; 9 positions agree with TRBD1. This CDR3 is 15 amino acids long. CDR1 and CDR2 from the germline V gene are SGHTA and FQGNSA. J lost 5 bases, V lost 3 bases, and 4 bases had no gene match.

This clone came up a few times. The V gene is TRBV28, the J gene TRBJ2-3; 9 positions match TRBD2. Losses at the gene ends were 6 bases for V and 5 bases for J; bases not matched to a gene: 15. The CDR3 spans 17 residues. Germline CDR1 is MDHEN and CDR2 is SYDVKM. The CDR3 spells CASRTWGGRAGEDTQYF. In DNA form, the CDR3 reads TGTGCCAGCAGGACTTGGGGCGGGAGGGCCGGGGAAGATACGCAGTATTTT.

The chain joins TRBV30 to TRBJ2-7, with 12 bases fitting TRBD2. Germline V gene sequence: CDR1 GTSNPN, CDR2 SVGIG (reference sequence). The CDR3 has 17 amino acids. Trimming removed 3 bases from V and 7 bases from J; junction bases left unmatched: 16. This CDR3 reads CAWSALPSGRAPPEQYF. In DNA form, the CDR3 reads TGTGCCTGGAGCGCCTTGCCTAGCGGGAGGGCGCCCCCTGAGCAGTACTTC.

The V gene is TRBV5-6, the J gene TRBJ2-5; D ambiguous. The germline V gene has CDR1 SGHDT and CDR2 YYEEEE. There are 17 residues in the CDR3. V was trimmed by 1 base and J by 0 bases, leaving 16 bases between them. Here the CDR3 DNA reads TGTGCCAGCAGCTTGCCACAGTCCCAAATATACCAAGAGACCCAGTACTTC. As protein: CASSLPQSQIYQETQYF. Using reference TRBV5-6 and TRBJ2-5 for the parts outside the CDR3, the full variable domain is DAGVTQSPTHLIKTRGQQVTLRCSPKSGHDTVSWYQQALGQGPQFIFQYYEEEERQRGNFPDRFSGHQFPNYSSELNVNALLLGDSALYLCASSLPQSQIYQETQYFGPGTRLLVL.

The rearrangement links TRBV9 to TRBJ1-1; TRBD1 is a possible D gene (6 bases). Looked up from germline, CDR1 is SGDLS and CDR2 is YYNGEE. Trimming removed 4 bases from V and 6 bases from J, with 13 bases in between. The CDR3 has 13 amino acids. The CDR3 region is CASSFQGSPEAFF. CDR3 nucleotides: TGTGCCAGCAGCTTCCAGGGGAGCCCTGAAGCTTTCTTT.

The genes are TRBV19 and TRBJ1-2; 10 nucleotides agree with TRBD1. V dropped 9 bases and J dropped 4; count of bases not matched to a gene: 14. There are 16 residues in the CDR3. From germline, CDR1 is LNHDA and CDR2 SQIVND (reference sequence). The CDR3 region is CASKEGGTGDFYGYTF. CDR3 coding DNA: TGTGCCAGCAAAGAAGGAGGGACAGGGGATTTCTATGGCTACACCTTC.

This clone has only a few counts. This rearrangement joins TRBV9 to TRBJ2-2; 7 nucleotides agree with TRBD2. Germline assignment: CDR1 SGDLS and CDR2 YYNGEE. The CDR3 is made up of 14 amino acids. V was pared by 2 bases and J by 6 bases, with 4 bases of the junction left unmatched. CDR3 region: CASSVRLAPGELFF. The CDR3 DNA sequence: TGTGCCAGCAGCGTCAGACTAGCTCCCGGGGAGCTGTTTTTT.

V is TRBV13 and J is TRBJ1-1; weak D call: TRBD1 (6 bases). The CDR3 sequence is 15 residues long. V lost 5 bases, J lost 1 base, and 14 bases lay in between. Germline V CDR1 and CDR2: PRHDT, FYEKMQ (reference sequence). CDR3 sequence: CASSVQGVRNTEAFF. CDR3 DNA: TGTGCCAGCAGCGTACAGGGAGTCCGGAACACTGAAGCTTTCTTT.

This clone has only a few counts. One end of the junction fails to match germline, which may point to a read error. The chain uses TRBV7-9 and TRBJ2-2; D is undetermined. The CDR3 loop spans 12 amino acids. In germline, CDR1 is SEHNR, CDR2 FQNEAQ (reference sequence). The CDR3 protein is CSSSLSAGELFF. The CDR3 region has the DNA TGTTCCAGCAGCTTGTCCGCCGGGGAGCTGTTTTTT.

This rearrangement joins TRBV7-7 to TRBJ2-5, with TRBD2 identical over 7 bases. Germline trimming cut 3 bases from V and 3 bases from J; bases unmatched to any gene: 1. CDR1 is SSHAT, CDR2 FNYEAQ, per germline (reference sequence). The CDR3 totals 13 residues. CDR3 protein: CASSFGLEETQYF. The CDR3 bases are TGTGCCAGCAGCTTTGGACTAGAAGAGACCCAGTACTTC.

The J gene is TRBJ2-7, the V gene TRBV4-3, with TRBD2 matching 9 bases. The germline V gene has CDR1 LGHNA and CDR2 YSLEER. CDR3 size: 15 residues. V was pared by 0 bases and J by 2 bases, with 2 bases of the junction left unmatched. CDR3 nucleotides: TGCGCCAGCAGCCAAGAGGCTAGCGGGGCCTACGAGCAGTACTTC. This codes for CASSQEASGAYEQYF.

This clone has a single count. The chain combines TRBV5-6 with TRBJ2-1; D may be TRBD2 (5 bases). The CDR3 consists of 15 residues. V gave up 0 bases and J gave up 6 bases, with 13 bases separating them. Germline CDR1 is SGHDT and CDR2 is YYEEEE. CDR3 loop: CASSLGPPSLNEQFF. The CDR3 DNA is TGTGCCAGCAGCTTGGGTCCGCCTAGCCTCAATGAGCAGTTCTTC.

The J gene is TRBJ1-5, the V gene TRBV30, with TRBD1 identical over 7 bases. The germline V gene encodes CDR1 GTSNPN and CDR2 SVGIG (reference sequence). The CDR3 covers 14 residues. V shed 1 base, J shed 4 bases, and the junction held 4 bases outside the gene matches. The DNA for the CDR3 is TGTGCCTGGAGTGGAGGGACAGTAAATCAGCCCCAGCATTTT. It yields the protein CAWSGGTVNQPQHF.

The table lists this clone with a few counts. The V and J genes are TRBV19 and TRBJ2-3; TRBD2 matches at 8 bases. The V and J ends lost 6 bases and 2 bases, in that order; junction bases with no gene match: 13. From germline, CDR1 is LNHDA and CDR2 SQIVND (reference sequence). This CDR3 is built from 17 residues. The CDR3 nucleotides read TGTGCCAGTAGACCACACTTAGCGGGAACACTCACAGATACGCAGTATTTT. Translated: CASRPHLAGTLTDTQYF. The whole variable domain, remainder taken from reference TRBV19 and TRBJ2-3, is DGGITQSPKYLFRKEGQNVTLSCEQNLNHDAMYWYRQDPGQGLRLIYYSQIVNDFQKGDIAEGYSVSREKKESFPLTVTSAQKNPTAFYLCASRPHLAGTLTDTQYFGPGTRLTVL.

The chain joins TRBV4-2 to TRBJ2-1; weak D call: TRBD2 (6 bases). This CDR3 has 17 residues. Germline CDR1 reads LGHNA; CDR2 reads YNFKEQ. The V and J ends lost 0 bases and 3 bases respectively, with 15 bases between them. In nucleotides, the CDR3 is TGTGCCAGCAGCCAAGAGGAGACGGGAGAGCTCTACAATGAGCAGTTCTTC. The encoded protein is CASSQEETGELYNEQFF.

Only a few counts were recorded for this clone. The rearrangement joins TRBV4-1 to TRBJ2-7; weak D call: TRBD2 (6 bases). Germline CDR1 reads MGHRA; CDR2 reads YSYEKL. CDR3 length equals 15 residues. V was clipped by 1 base and J by 4 bases, with 14 bases between them. The CDR3 region is CASSQVSGTGYEQYF. The CDR3 nucleotides are TGCGCCAGCAGCCAAGTGTCCGGGACTGGTTACGAGCAGTACTTC.

V usage is TRBV7-3 and J usage is TRBJ2-5; TRBD1 matches at 9 bases. The CDR3 has 18 residues. CDR1 and CDR2 (germline): SGHTA, FQGTGA. V trimming: 1 base; J trimming: 5 bases; junction bases outside the gene matches: 14. For the CDR3, the DNA is TGTGCCAGCAGCTTAAACCCTCCGGACAGGGGAAGCGGGGAGACCCAGTACTTC. It yields the protein CASSLNPPDRGSGETQYF.

CDR3 protein: CASSTRTGRGWTTDTQYF. As DNA, the CDR3 is TGCGCCAGCAGCACCAGGACAGGGCGGGGATGGACCACAGATACGCAGTATTTT. The V gene is TRBV4-1, the J gene TRBJ2-3; 8 positions agree with TRBD1. The ends lost 5 bases at V and 2 bases at J; junction bases unmatched: 15. Germline assignment: CDR1 MGHRA and CDR2 YSYEKL. The CDR3 length is 18 residues.

This chain joins TRBV11-2 and TRBJ2-1; D ambiguous. Germline V gene data show CDR1 as SGHAT and CDR2 as FQNNGV. The V gene lost 0 bases and the J gene lost 0 bases, with 12 bases spanning the gap. The CDR3 length is 17 residues. The CDR3 here is CASSLEARRSSYNEQFF. In nucleotides, the CDR3 is TGTGCCAGCAGCTTAGAGGCGAGAAGGAGCTCCTACAATGAGCAGTTCTTC.

The chain recombines TRBV7-2 with TRBJ2-3; 7 nucleotides align to TRBD2. V gave up 5 bases and J gave up 8 bases; unmatched junction bases: 13. CDR1 is SGHTA, CDR2 FQGNSA, per germline. The CDR3 sequence is 15 residues long. Here the CDR3 reads CASSRNRLAAGTQYF. In DNA, the CDR3 is TGTGCCAGCAGCCGGAACAGGCTAGCGGCAGGTACGCAGTATTTT.

Notes on this clone: Compared with germline, one end of the junction differs, possibly owing to a read error. V and J are TRBV6-1 and TRBJ2-5; D is perhaps TRBD2 (6 bases). The CDR3 has 14 amino acids. The germline V gene encodes CDR1 MNHNS and CDR2 SASEGT. CDR3 amino acids: CAGSETGVWETQYF. The CDR3 DNA follows: TGTGCCGGCAGTGAAACGGGGGTATGGGAGACCCAGTACTTC.

The genes are TRBV19 and TRBJ1-2, with 9 nucleotides matching TRBD1. The ends lost 10 bases at V and 4 bases at J; junction bases unmatched: 10. There are 14 residues in the CDR3. CDR1 LNHDA and CDR2 SQIVND come from the germline V gene (reference sequence). Written as DNA, the CDR3 is TGTGCCACCAGCCGGGACAGGGCCCTCTATGGCTACACCTTC. Amino acids: CATSRDRALYGYTF.

The chain links TRBV7-8 to TRBJ2-3; 11 nucleotides line up with TRBD2. J lost 1 base, V lost 5 bases, and 8 bases had no gene match. There are 17 residues in the CDR3. Germline CDR1 reads SGHVS; CDR2 reads FQNEAQ. The CDR3 DNA sequence: TGTGCCAGCAGCAGTCTAGCGGGAGGAGAAGGCACAGATACGCAGTATTTT. Its protein product is CASSSLAGGEGTDTQYF.

This rearrangement joins TRBV29-1 to TRBJ1-1; TRBD1 might be the D (6 bases). Germline CDR1 reads SQVTM; CDR2 reads ANQGSEA. This CDR3 is 13 amino acids long. V lost 5 bases and J lost 3, with 13 bases in between. CDR3 sequence: CSVSDRPYTEAFF. The CDR3 DNA reads TGCAGCGTTTCAGACAGGCCCTACACTGAAGCTTTCTTT.

V is TRBV18 and J is TRBJ2-3; the match to TRBD2 covers 8 bases. The J segment lost 4 bases and the V segment lost 3 bases, leaving 12 bases of the junction unmatched. The germline gives CDR1 KGHSH, CDR2 LQKENI. CDR3 length: 17 amino acids. The CDR3 nucleotides are TGTGCCAGCTCACCCCGAGTTAACCGGGAGGGCGCAGATACGCAGTATTTT. This encodes CASSPRVNREGADTQYF.